Shown below are 29 T cell receptor beta chains from a single sample sequenced in a study of PD-L1 blockade in urothelial cancer (dated by TCRdb to about 2017). The time point label for this specimen denotes: peripheral blood 6 weeks after treatment start. Library construction relied on the immunoSEQ multiplex PCR assay. TCRdb provides this immuneACCESS table in a form limited to in-frame rearrangements. Some clones are lacking; in checked studies, under half of them reflect an unresolved V gene, and why the rest are absent is not known. This sample holds more than 60,000 clones; about nine tenths were observed only once. About 11% of the sample is in the top ten clones. The specimen comprised PBMCs, sampled around atezolizumab (anti-PD-L1) treatment. The receptors derive from a man aged 55 to 70 with urothelial cancer.

V and J are TRBV6-5 and TRBJ2-7, with 8 bases fitting TRBD1. The CDR3 is 15 residues long. CDR1 and CDR2 from the germline V gene are MNHEY and SVGAGI. V lost 6 bases to trimming and J lost 2 bases; unmatched junction nucleotides: 9. In nucleotides, the CDR3 is TGTGCCAGCAGCTATCTCCAGGGGGCACCCTACGAGCAGTACTTC. Translating it yields CASSYLQGAPYEQYF.

The V gene is TRBV2, the J gene TRBJ2-1; 12 bases align to TRBD2. The germline V gene has CDR1 SNHLY and CDR2 FYNNEI. The CDR3 has 15 residues. Trimming took 5 bases from V and 3 from J; bases not matched to a gene: 2. Here the CDR3 reads CASSPLAGGYNEQFF. The CDR3 nucleotides are TGTGCCAGCAGTCCACTAGCGGGGGGCTACAATGAGCAGTTCTTC.

The V and J genes are TRBV30 and TRBJ1-1; D remains ambiguous. The CDR3 is made up of 12 amino acids. V lost 2 bases to trimming and J lost 5 bases, with 9 bases between them. CDR1 and CDR2 (germline): GTSNPN, SVGIG (reference sequence). Written as DNA, the CDR3 is TGTGCCTGGAGTCCTCGTAAAACTGAAGCTTTCTTT. Protein: CAWSPRKTEAFF.

This rearrangement joins TRBV11-2 to TRBJ2-5; 7 bases match TRBD2. This CDR3 is 14 amino acids long. Per germline, CDR1 SGHAT and CDR2 FQNNGV. V shed 1 base, J shed 7 bases, and the junction held 6 bases outside the gene matches. CDR3: CASSLVVGRGTQYF. Here the CDR3 DNA reads TGTGCCAGCAGCTTAGTCGTAGGGAGGGGGACCCAGTACTTC.

The rearrangement joins TRBV19 to TRBJ2-5, with a weak D call TRBD1 (5 bases). There are 14 residues in the CDR3. Germline lookup yields CDR1 LNHDA and CDR2 SQIVND (reference sequence). V gave up 1 base and J gave up 4 bases, with 10 bases separating them. The CDR3 DNA is TGTGCCAGTAGTATAGCTCCAGGGTTAGAGACCCAGTACTTC. Translated: CASSIAPGLETQYF.

The rearrangement uses TRBV6-1 and TRBJ1-2, with TRBD1 identical over 8 bases. With 3 bases clipped from V and 8 bases from J, the junction kept 11 bases outside the gene matches. In germline, CDR1 is MNHNS, CDR2 SASEGT. The CDR3 loop spans 15 amino acids. The CDR3 is CASSEGRQGAYGYTF. As DNA, the CDR3 is TGTGCCAGCAGTGAGGGTCGGCAGGGGGCTTACGGCTACACCTTC.

This clone appeared a single time. This sequence joins TRBV5-1 and TRBJ2-1; TRBD2 aligns across 7 bases. J was trimmed by 6 bases and V by 1 base; bases with no gene match: 7. Germline CDR1 reads SGHRS; CDR2 reads YFSETQ. The CDR3 consists of 15 residues. CDR3: CASSLPLADSNEQFF. The CDR3, as DNA: TGCGCCAGCAGCTTGCCTCTAGCGGATTCCAATGAGCAGTTCTTC.

This rearrangement joins TRBV6-1 to TRBJ2-2; the D is unclear. This CDR3 spans 15 amino acids. Trimming took 6 bases from V and 4 from J, leaving 15 bases between them. Germline CDR1 MNHNS, CDR2 SASEGT. Here the CDR3 DNA reads TGTGCCAGCAGCGCCCTTGATACGGGCACCGGGGAGCTGTTTTTT. It encodes CASSALDTGTGELFF.

This rearrangement joins TRBV29-1 to TRBJ2-5, with 9 bases fitting TRBD2. There are 14 residues in the CDR3. CDR1 and CDR2 from the germline V gene are SQVTM and ANQGSEA. Germline trimming cut 0 bases from V and 6 bases from J; bases unmatched to any gene: 5. Here the CDR3 reads CSVEEGSGGKTQYF. The CDR3 DNA follows: TGCAGCGTTGAAGAAGGTAGCGGGGGAAAGACCCAGTACTTC.

The V gene is TRBV2, the J gene TRBJ1-1; D might be TRBD1 (5 bases). The CDR3 sequence is 14 residues long. V was pared by 7 bases and J by 2 bases, with 14 bases between. CDR1 and CDR2 (germline): SNHLY, FYNNEI. In nucleotides, the CDR3 is TGTGCCAGCACATATTCAGGGCGAAACACTGAAGCTTTCTTT. Amino acid sequence: CASTYSGRNTEAFF.

J is TRBJ1-2 and V is TRBV5-4, with TRBD1 matching 9 bases. The V segment lost 9 bases and the J segment 0 bases; nucleotides outside the gene matches: 6. This CDR3 contains 14 residues. In germline, CDR1 is SGHNT, CDR2 YYREEE (reference sequence). The CDR3 bases are TGTGCCATCGGGACAGGGTTTGCTAACTATGGCTACACCTTC. Translating gives CAIGTGFANYGYTF.

The chain recombines TRBV6-5 with TRBJ1-1, with 10 bases that match TRBD1. The CDR3 extends over 14 amino acids. Germline CDR1 reads MNHEY; CDR2 reads SVGAGI. The junction had 7 bases not matched to a gene; V was cut back by 6 bases and J by 6 bases. Here the CDR3 reads CASSGQGGGSEAFF. In DNA, the CDR3 is TGTGCCAGCAGCGGACAGGGGGGGGGATCTGAAGCTTTCTTT.

V is TRBV28 and J is TRBJ2-5; tentative D call: TRBD2 (7 bases). The length of the CDR3 is 14 residues. The germline V gene encodes CDR1 MDHEN and CDR2 SYDVKM. Trimming shortened V by 8 bases and J by 2 bases, and 15 bases separated the two germline ends. The CDR3, as DNA: TGTGCCAGCGGAGAGGGGGGGCAACAAGAGACCCAGTACTTC. It translates to CASGEGGQQETQYF.

V usage is TRBV11-1 and J usage is TRBJ2-1; D is perhaps TRBD2 (5 bases). The V end was cut by 2 bases, the J end by 0 bases, with 8 bases between. CDR1 SGHAT and CDR2 FQDESV come from the germline V gene (reference sequence). The CDR3 is made up of 15 amino acids. CDR3 sequence: CASSLTGSSYNEQFF. The CDR3 DNA reads as TGTGCCAGCAGCTTAACGGGAAGCTCCTACAATGAGCAGTTCTTC.

This clone was seen only a few times. V and J are TRBV2 and TRBJ1-2, with TRBD1 matching 8 bases. The V gene's germline CDR1 is SNHLY and CDR2 FYNNEI. The CDR3 extends over 17 amino acids. V lost 2 bases and J lost 4; bases outside the gene matches: 12. CDR3 amino acids: CASSEFAGGLPPYGYTF. The CDR3 bases are TGTGCCAGCAGTGAATTCGCAGGGGGCCTTCCTCCCTATGGCTACACCTTC.

The chain is built from TRBV2 and TRBJ2-2; weak D call: TRBD2 (5 bases). This CDR3 is 14 amino acids long. The germline V gene has CDR1 SNHLY and CDR2 FYNNEI. Trimming removed 8 bases from V and 4 bases from J, with 14 bases in between. CDR3 protein: CASWPDLGTGELFF. The CDR3 bases are TGTGCCAGCTGGCCGGACTTAGGCACCGGGGAGCTGTTTTTT.

There are a few counts of this clone. This sequence joins TRBV21-1 and TRBJ2-7; no DNA check was done on the table's D call, TRBD2. TRBV21-1 counts as a pseudogene. CDR3 length: 15 residues. CDR3: CASSKDGGSSDEQYF. Written as DNA, the CDR3 is TGTGCCAGCAGCAAAGACGGGGGGTCCAGCGACGAGCAGTACTTC.

The V gene is TRBV7-6, the J gene TRBJ2-7, with 10 bases matching TRBD1. The CDR3 runs to 16 residues. Germline trimming cut 2 bases from V and 3 bases from J; bases unmatched to any gene: 7. Germline assignment: CDR1 SGHVS and CDR2 FNYEAQ. CDR3 coding DNA: TGTGCCAGCAGCTTACCGAGGGACAGGGGTAACTACGAGCAGTACTTC. This translates into CASSLPRDRGNYEQYF.

The chain links TRBV6-5 to TRBJ2-7; 9 bases match TRBD1. The germline CDR1 and CDR2 sequences are MNHEY and SVGAGI. The CDR3 length is 15 residues. Trimming took 4 bases from V and 9 from J; bases not matched to a gene: 13. As DNA, the CDR3 is TGTGCCAGCAGTTTTGTACAGGGGGCGGGGGAGGTGCAGTACTTC. Its translation: CASSFVQGAGEVQYF.

Here the CDR3 reads CASSLGRSSEAFF. DNA for the CDR3: TGTGCCAGCAGTTTGGGGAGGTCGTCTGAAGCTTTCTTT. The genes are TRBV27 and TRBJ1-1; D unresolved. The CDR3 loop spans 13 amino acids. CDR1 MNHEY and CDR2 SMNVEV come from the germline V gene (reference sequence). V shed 3 bases and J shed 6 bases, with 11 bases lying between them.

This clone has a single count. This sequence joins TRBV2 and TRBJ2-2; perhaps TRBD1 as D (5 bases). V was shortened by 6 bases and J by 0 bases, with 14 bases between the two germline ends. From germline, CDR1 is SNHLY and CDR2 FYNNEI. CDR3 length: 16 residues. The CDR3 loop is CASRGDRIANTGELFF. DNA of the CDR3: TGTGCCAGCAGAGGCGACAGAATCGCGAACACCGGGGAGCTGTTTTTT.

The J gene is TRBJ2-1, the V gene TRBV1; TRBD2 is the table's D call, not checked against the DNA. TRBV1 is deemed a pseudogene. This CDR3 is built from 15 residues. Here the CDR3 reads CTSSQALRGRDEQFF. The CDR3 DNA follows: TGCACCAGCAGCCAAGCCCTGAGGGGGAGGGATGAGCAGTTCTTC.

This clone appeared a single time. The V gene is TRBV7-2, the J gene TRBJ2-7, with 9 positions matching TRBD1. This CDR3 is 15 amino acids long. Unmatched junction bases numbered 5, after V lost 1 base and J lost 4 bases. Germline-derived CDR1 and CDR2 are SGHTA and FQGNSA. This chain's CDR3 is CASSLDWTGVYEQYF. CDR3 in DNA: TGTGCCAGCAGCTTAGATTGGACAGGGGTTTACGAGCAGTACTTC.

The chain uses TRBV7-9 and TRBJ1-5, with D tentatively TRBD1 (6 bases). Trimming pared 1 base from V and 2 bases from J, leaving 9 bases between. The CDR3 sequence is 15 residues long. The germline V gene encodes CDR1 SEHNR and CDR2 FQNEAQ (reference sequence). CDR3 nucleotide sequence: TGTGCCAGCAGCTTAGAGGGGGATGGCAATCAGCCCCAGCATTTT. Residues: CASSLEGDGNQPQHF.

The rearrangement joins TRBV11-3 to TRBJ2-5; the D is unclear. V was cut by 5 bases and J by 7 bases, with 14 bases left in between. The germline V gene encodes CDR1 SGHNT and CDR2 YENEEA. The CDR3 has 13 amino acids. The CDR3 here is CASSLYDGGTQYF. The CDR3 bases are TGTGCCAGCAGCCTTTACGATGGCGGGACCCAGTACTTC.

The rearrangement uses TRBV10-3 and TRBJ1-5; D not resolved. This CDR3 has 14 residues. CDR1 and CDR2 from the germline V gene are ENHRY and SYGVKD. Trimming took 1 base from V and 6 from J, leaving 10 bases between them. The CDR3 nucleotides read TGTGCCATCAGTGAGTTGGCAGCGGGTCAGCCCCAGCATTTT. Translation: CAISELAAGQPQHF.

This sequence joins TRBV7-6 and TRBJ2-7; the match to TRBD1 covers 8 bases. Germline V gene sequence: CDR1 SGHVS, CDR2 FNYEAQ. The V gene end was trimmed by 1 base and the J gene end by 1 base; junction bases not matched to a gene: 3. The CDR3 totals 15 residues. The CDR3 DNA reads TGTGCCAGCAGCTTAGTCGGGGACAGGTCCTACGAGCAGTACTTC. This encodes CASSLVGDRSYEQYF.

The V and J genes are TRBV9 and TRBJ1-1; D call uncertain. Trimming left V 0 bases short and J 1 base short, with 4 bases between. Germline-derived CDR1 and CDR2 are SGDLS and YYNGEE. CDR3 length equals 13 residues. The CDR3 here is CASSVDWNTEAFF. CDR3 DNA: TGTGCCAGCAGCGTAGACTGGAACACTGAAGCTTTCTTT.

This chain links TRBV7-3 with TRBJ2-2; 7 bases are shared with TRBD2. The junction had 4 bases not matched to a gene; V was cut back by 1 base and J by 5 bases. The CDR3 runs 15 residues. The V gene's germline CDR1 is SGHTA and CDR2 FQGTGA. CDR3 region: CASSLSGSGTGELFF. For the CDR3, the DNA is TGTGCCAGCAGCTTAAGCGGGAGTGGGACCGGGGAGCTGTTTTTT.